This T cell receptor beta chain was retrieved from a study of T cells in tumors after PD-1 blockade. Study in general: Patients received pembrolizumab 200 mg every 3 weeks or cemiplimab 350 mg every 2 weeks. On average, peripheral blood gave more than 100,000 TCR templates and tens of thousands of unique clonotypes.

A remark on this clone: Its specificity is unknown.

Sequencing was performed with immunoSEQ multiplex PCR; in TCRdb, only in-frame clones are kept and a portion is missing. The sample carries 30,000 to 35,000 clones, approximately 73% recorded once. Template: tumor biopsy or peripheral blood genomic DNA, about 550-6,500 ng per sample. Broader study findings: Approximately 43% of tumor TCR clonotypes were also found in blood.

The J segment lost 10 bases and the V segment lost 2 bases, leaving 5 bases of the junction unmatched. CDR1 and CDR2 from the germline V gene are MNHEY and SVGAGI. The CDR3 sequence is 13 residues long. This clonotype originated in a human donor with basal cell carcinoma. The chain carries TRBV6-5 and TRBJ2-1, with TRBD1 identical over 7 bases. Source: PBMCs, taken after anti-PD-1 treatment. The CDR3 DNA reads TGTGCCAGCAGTTACACCCTGGGACAGGAGCAGTTCTTC. This codes for CASSYTLGQEQFF.